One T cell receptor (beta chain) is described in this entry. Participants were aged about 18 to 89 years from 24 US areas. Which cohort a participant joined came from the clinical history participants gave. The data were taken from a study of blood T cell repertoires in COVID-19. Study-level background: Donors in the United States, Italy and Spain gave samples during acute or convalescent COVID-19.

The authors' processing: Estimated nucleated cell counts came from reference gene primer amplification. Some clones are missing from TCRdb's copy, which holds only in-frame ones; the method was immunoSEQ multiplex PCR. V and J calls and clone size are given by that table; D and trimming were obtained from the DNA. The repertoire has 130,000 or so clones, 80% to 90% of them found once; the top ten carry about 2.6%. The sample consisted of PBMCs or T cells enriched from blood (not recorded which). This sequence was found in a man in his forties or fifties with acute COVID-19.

CDR3 in DNA: TGTGCCAGCAGCGCCAATGACCGGGACAGGGAATTCTCTAATGAAAAACTGTTTTTT. Translation gives CASSANDRDREFSNEKLFF. V and J are TRBV9 and TRBJ1-4; the match to TRBD1 covers 9 bases. The CDR3 has 19 amino acids. Germline-derived CDR1 and CDR2 are SGDLS and YYNGEE. After removal of 3 bases from V and 3 bases from J, the junction contained 15 bases not matched to a gene.